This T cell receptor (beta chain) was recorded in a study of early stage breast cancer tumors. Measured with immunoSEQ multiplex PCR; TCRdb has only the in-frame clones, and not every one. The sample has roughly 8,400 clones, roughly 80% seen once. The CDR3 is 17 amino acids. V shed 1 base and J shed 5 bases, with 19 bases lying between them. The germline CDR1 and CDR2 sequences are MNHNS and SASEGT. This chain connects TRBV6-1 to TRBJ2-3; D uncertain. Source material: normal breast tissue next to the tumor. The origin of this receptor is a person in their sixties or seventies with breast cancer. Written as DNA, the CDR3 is TGTGCCAGCAGTGAAGGGCTGATAGTAGGCACCATAGATACGCAGTATTTT. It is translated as CASSEGLIVGTIDTQYF.